The 25 T cell receptor beta chains given below trace back to one sample, sequenced in a study of T cell responses to AZD1222 COVID-19 vaccine. Clones were sequenced by immunoSEQ multiplex PCR, and TCRdb holds only the in-frame ones, with some missing. Of about 86,000 clones detected, roughly 90% appear once; the ten largest clones hold approximately 5.5%. Here the sequenced sample was peripheral blood, taken on day 0 of AZD1222 vaccination. The receptors shown here come from an adult in good health.

This chain joins TRBV10-3 and TRBJ2-2, with 7 bases that match TRBD2. Germline CDR1 and CDR2: ENHRY and SYGVKD. This CDR3 region has 16 residues. Trimming cost V 4 bases and J 4 bases; bases outside gene matches: 9. CDR3 in amino acids: CAISVSSGTSTGELFF. The CDR3 DNA is TGTGCCATCAGTGTTTCCAGCGGGACTTCCACCGGGGAGCTGTTTTTT.

The chain employs TRBV10-3 and TRBJ2-1; 7 bases map to TRBD2. Germline V CDR1 and CDR2: ENHRY, SYGVKD. Losses at the gene ends were 0 bases for V and 3 bases for J; bases not matched to a gene: 8. This CDR3 region has 17 residues. CDR3 in amino acids: CAISESMAASGYNEQFF. The CDR3 DNA follows: TGTGCCATCAGTGAGTCCATGGCGGCTAGCGGCTACAATGAGCAGTTCTTC.

This chain links TRBV28 with TRBJ1-2; no clear D. With 6 bases removed from V and 4 bases from J, the gap between germline ends came to 9 bases. The CDR3 loop spans 12 amino acids. Per the germline V gene, CDR1 is MDHEN and CDR2 is SYDVKM. CDR3 in DNA: TGTGCCAGCAGCACGATTTCCTATGGCTACACCTTC. As protein: CASSTISYGYTF.

The chain has TRBV13 and TRBJ1-3, with D possibly being TRBD1 (6 bases). V was cut by 2 bases and J by 0 bases, with 8 bases left in between. This CDR3 is built from 15 residues. Germline values: CDR1 PRHDT, CDR2 FYEKMQ (reference sequence). The CDR3 nucleotides are TGTGCCAGCAGCTTACAGGGGATCTCTGGAAACACCATATATTTT. Its protein product is CASSLQGISGNTIYF.

The J gene is TRBJ2-7, the V gene TRBV29-1, with D perhaps matching TRBD1 or TRBD2 (5 bases each). CDR3 size: 11 residues. Per the germline V gene, CDR1 is SQVTM and CDR2 is ANQGSEA. The V end was cut by 6 bases, the J end by 6 bases, with 12 bases between. The CDR3 protein is CSVGTLSEQYF. Written as DNA, the CDR3 is TGCAGCGTCGGGACCCTTTCCGAGCAGTACTTC.

This chain uses TRBV14 with TRBJ2-1, with D unclear. The CDR3 loop spans 11 amino acids. Germline CDR1 and CDR2: SGHDN and FVKESK. Trimming left V 5 bases short and J 4 bases short, with 3 bases between. The chain's CDR3 is CASSWYNEQFF. The CDR3 DNA reads TGTGCCAGCAGCTGGTACAATGAGCAGTTCTTC. Based on the CDR3 plus reference TRBV14 and TRBJ2-1, the full variable domain is EAGVTQFPSHSVIEKGQTVTLRCDPISGHDNLYWYRRVMGKEIKFLLHFVKESKQDESGMPNNRFLAERTGGTYSTLKVQPAELEDSGVYFCASSWYNEQFFGPGTRLTVL.

This clone is termed medium-sized. CDR3 amino acids: CASSLLPVTGNEQFF. Here the CDR3 DNA reads TGTGCCAGCAGTCTTCTCCCTGTTACAGGGAATGAGCAGTTCTTC. This chain joins TRBV27 and TRBJ2-1; D might be TRBD1 (6 bases). The V end was cut by 5 bases, the J end by 7 bases, with 18 bases between. The germline gives CDR1 MNHEY, CDR2 SMNVEV (reference sequence). The CDR3 sequence is 15 residues long.

The genes are TRBV6-4 and TRBJ2-2; perhaps D is TRBD1 or TRBD2 (5 bases each). The V end lost 8 bases, the J end lost 1 base, and 11 bases lay between the germline ends. The CDR3 is 14 residues long. Germline V lookup: CDR1 MRHNA, CDR2 SNTAGT. The DNA for the CDR3 is TGTGCCAGCGGCCGGGACGGGAACACCGGGGAGCTGTTTTTT. The encoded protein is CASGRDGNTGELFF.

V gene TRBV29-1 combines with J gene TRBJ1-6; 10 positions agree with TRBD1. In germline, CDR1 is SQVTM, CDR2 ANQGSEA. The ends lost 6 bases at V and 9 bases at J; junction bases unmatched: 5. The CDR3 sequence is 13 residues long. The CDR3 DNA sequence: TGCAGCGTAGGACAGGGGGAAGGTTCACCCCTCCACTTT. The encoded protein is CSVGQGEGSPLHF.

The count of this clone is one. The CDR3 protein is CASSKLQGNTEAFF. DNA of the CDR3: TGTGCCAGCAGTAAACTACAGGGGAACACTGAAGCTTTCTTT. The J gene is TRBJ1-1, the V gene TRBV28, with a tentative D call TRBD1 (6 bases). CDR3 length: 14 amino acids. CDR1 and CDR2 from the germline V gene are MDHEN and SYDVKM. V was clipped by 5 bases and J by 1 base, with 11 bases between them. The whole variable domain, filled in from reference TRBV28 and TRBJ1-1, reads DVKVTQSSRYLVKRTGEKVFLECVQDMDHENMFWYRQDPGLGLRLIYFSYDVKMKEKGDIPEGYSVSREKKERFSLILESASTNQTSMYLCASSKLQGNTEAFFGQGTRLTVV.

This chain joins TRBV6-5 and TRBJ1-2; D is perhaps TRBD1 (5 bases). The CDR3 totals 14 residues. Deletions cut 5 bases from V and 2 bases from J, with 12 bases between. Per germline, CDR1 MNHEY and CDR2 SVGAGI. The CDR3 DNA follows: TGTGCCAGCAGTACAGGTCTGGGGAACTATGGCTACACCTTC. Amino acid sequence: CASSTGLGNYGYTF.

This clone was observed a handful of times. The rearrangement links TRBV9 to TRBJ1-1; D is unresolved. V lost 0 bases and J 0 bases, leaving 12 bases between the germline ends. This CDR3 spans 16 amino acids. Germline-derived CDR1 and CDR2 are SGDLS and YYNGEE. CDR3 in DNA: TGTGCCAGCAGCGTAGATTATGGCAGGATGAACACTGAAGCTTTCTTT. It codes for CASSVDYGRMNTEAFF.

About this clone itself: Sequence at one end of the junction differs from germline and may be a read error. The rearrangement links TRBV5-1 to TRBJ2-5; D is uncertain. The CDR3 has 14 amino acids. Germline CDR1 SGHRS, CDR2 YFSETQ. The CDR3 coding sequence is TGCGCCAGCAGCTTGGGGCGTTCAGAAGAGCCCCAGTACTTC. It translates to CASSLGRSEEPQYF.

This chain connects TRBV24-1 to TRBJ2-3, with 8 bases fitting TRBD2. The germline gives CDR1 KGHDR, CDR2 SFDVKD. This CDR3 is built from 16 residues. The V segment lost 4 bases and the J segment 4 bases; nucleotides outside the gene matches: 9. The DNA of the CDR3 is TGTGCCACCAGTGAGGTGGGACTAGGGTCCGCAGATACGCAGTATTTT. Translation: CATSEVGLGSADTQYF.

J is TRBJ1-2 and V is TRBV19; D unclear. Germline V CDR1 and CDR2: LNHDA, SQIVND (reference sequence). V lost 5 bases and J 7 bases, leaving 11 bases between the germline ends. The CDR3 consists of 12 residues. The CDR3 spells CASSGRGFGYTF. In DNA, the CDR3 is TGTGCCAGTAGTGGCCGAGGGTTTGGCTACACCTTC.

The chain carries TRBV27 and TRBJ2-7; D may be TRBD1 (5 bases). From germline, CDR1 is MNHEY and CDR2 SMNVEV (reference sequence). This CDR3 is built from 16 residues. Trimming removed 1 base at V and 7 bases at J, with 20 bases between. CDR3 coding DNA: TGTGCCAGCAGTTTATTCCCCGACAGCTCTGCGCGGGAGCAGTACTTC. This translates into CASSLFPDSSAREQYF.

The chain is built from TRBV23-1 and TRBJ2-1; TRBD1 matches 10 bases. TRBV23-1 falls under the ORF class, with uncertain function. This CDR3 region has 16 residues. Trimming cost V 4 bases and J 4 bases; bases outside gene matches: 7. The CDR3 sequence: CASSRADRGEYNEQFF. The CDR3 DNA sequence: TGCGCCAGCAGTCGAGCGGACAGGGGGGAGTACAATGAGCAGTTCTTC.

J is TRBJ2-3 and V is TRBV30; D is possibly TRBD1 (5 bases). The CDR3 has 16 amino acids. Germline V gene sequence: CDR1 GTSNPN, CDR2 SVGIG (reference sequence). V shed 4 bases and J shed 2 bases, with 19 bases lying between them. CDR3 amino acids: CAWINLRGYPTDTQYF. The CDR3 region has the DNA TGTGCCTGGATCAACCTAAGGGGCTACCCCACAGATACGCAGTATTTT.

The V gene is TRBV7-2, the J gene TRBJ2-1, with 7 bases identical to TRBD1. Losses at the gene ends were 2 bases for V and 7 bases for J; bases not matched to a gene: 2. Germline V gene lookup returns CDR1 SGHTA and CDR2 FQGNSA. CDR3 size: 13 residues. In DNA, the CDR3 is TGTGCCAGCAGCTTATTACAGGGGAATGAGCAGTTCTTC. Amino acid sequence: CASSLLQGNEQFF.

This sequence joins TRBV28 and TRBJ1-6; no definite D call. Trimming shortened V by 0 bases and J by 4 bases, and 4 bases separated the two germline ends. Germline-derived CDR1 and CDR2 are MDHEN and SYDVKM. This CDR3 spans 14 amino acids. The CDR3 DNA reads as TGTGCCAGCAGTTTATGGGGGTATAATTCACCCCTCCACTTT. Protein sequence: CASSLWGYNSPLHF.

The J gene is TRBJ1-2, the V gene TRBV7-2, with D possibly matching TRBD1 (6 bases). The CDR3 has 16 amino acids. Per germline, CDR1 SGHTA and CDR2 FQGNSA. The ends were cut back, 3 bases at V and 8 bases at J, with 22 bases in the middle. The CDR3 sequence: CASSLRREQGAGGYTF. The DNA for the CDR3 is TGTGCCAGCAGCTTGAGGCGTGAACAGGGAGCAGGAGGCTACACCTTC.

The chain has TRBV13 and TRBJ1-1; 7 bases map to TRBD1. This CDR3 has 13 residues. CDR1 and CDR2 from the germline V gene are PRHDT and FYEKMQ (reference sequence). J lost 5 bases, V lost 5 bases, and 5 bases had no gene match. The CDR3 region is CASSRGGWTEAFF. The CDR3 DNA follows: TGTGCCAGCAGCCGAGGGGGCTGGACTGAAGCTTTCTTT.

This chain joins TRBV7-2 and TRBJ1-3; D is possibly TRBD1 (5 bases). The germline V gene has CDR1 SGHTA and CDR2 FQGNSA. This CDR3 has 16 residues. V dropped 5 bases and J dropped 0 bases, with 14 bases sitting between them. The DNA of the CDR3 is TGTGCCAGCAGCCCGGGACCTCAAAGCTCTGGAAACACCATATATTTT. Its translation: CASSPGPQSSGNTIYF.

The rearrangement uses TRBV6-2 or TRBV6-3 and TRBJ1-6; no clear D gene. This CDR3 has 15 residues. Germline CDR1 MNHEY, CDR2 SVGEGT. Trimming stripped 1 base from V and 8 bases from J, with 12 bases between. CDR3 nucleotide sequence: TGTGCCAGCAGTTACTACGAATGGAGGGATTCACCCCTCCACTTT. It encodes CASSYYEWRDSPLHF.

This chain links TRBV9 with TRBJ2-1, with TRBD2 matching over 9 bases. Germline V gives CDR1 SGDLS, CDR2 YYNGEE. The CDR3 loop spans 15 amino acids. V lost 0 bases and J lost 4; bases outside the gene matches: 2. The CDR3 DNA follows: TGTGCCAGCAGCGTAGGACTAGCGGTTTACAATGAGCAGTTCTTC. It translates to CASSVGLAVYNEQFF. Looking up the rest from reference TRBV9 and TRBJ2-1 gives the full variable domain: DSGVTQTPKHLITATGQRVTLRCSPRSGDLSVYWYQQSLDQGLQFLIQYYNGEERAKGNILERFSAQQFPDLHSELNLSSLELGDSALYFCASSVGLAVYNEQFFGPGTRLTVL.